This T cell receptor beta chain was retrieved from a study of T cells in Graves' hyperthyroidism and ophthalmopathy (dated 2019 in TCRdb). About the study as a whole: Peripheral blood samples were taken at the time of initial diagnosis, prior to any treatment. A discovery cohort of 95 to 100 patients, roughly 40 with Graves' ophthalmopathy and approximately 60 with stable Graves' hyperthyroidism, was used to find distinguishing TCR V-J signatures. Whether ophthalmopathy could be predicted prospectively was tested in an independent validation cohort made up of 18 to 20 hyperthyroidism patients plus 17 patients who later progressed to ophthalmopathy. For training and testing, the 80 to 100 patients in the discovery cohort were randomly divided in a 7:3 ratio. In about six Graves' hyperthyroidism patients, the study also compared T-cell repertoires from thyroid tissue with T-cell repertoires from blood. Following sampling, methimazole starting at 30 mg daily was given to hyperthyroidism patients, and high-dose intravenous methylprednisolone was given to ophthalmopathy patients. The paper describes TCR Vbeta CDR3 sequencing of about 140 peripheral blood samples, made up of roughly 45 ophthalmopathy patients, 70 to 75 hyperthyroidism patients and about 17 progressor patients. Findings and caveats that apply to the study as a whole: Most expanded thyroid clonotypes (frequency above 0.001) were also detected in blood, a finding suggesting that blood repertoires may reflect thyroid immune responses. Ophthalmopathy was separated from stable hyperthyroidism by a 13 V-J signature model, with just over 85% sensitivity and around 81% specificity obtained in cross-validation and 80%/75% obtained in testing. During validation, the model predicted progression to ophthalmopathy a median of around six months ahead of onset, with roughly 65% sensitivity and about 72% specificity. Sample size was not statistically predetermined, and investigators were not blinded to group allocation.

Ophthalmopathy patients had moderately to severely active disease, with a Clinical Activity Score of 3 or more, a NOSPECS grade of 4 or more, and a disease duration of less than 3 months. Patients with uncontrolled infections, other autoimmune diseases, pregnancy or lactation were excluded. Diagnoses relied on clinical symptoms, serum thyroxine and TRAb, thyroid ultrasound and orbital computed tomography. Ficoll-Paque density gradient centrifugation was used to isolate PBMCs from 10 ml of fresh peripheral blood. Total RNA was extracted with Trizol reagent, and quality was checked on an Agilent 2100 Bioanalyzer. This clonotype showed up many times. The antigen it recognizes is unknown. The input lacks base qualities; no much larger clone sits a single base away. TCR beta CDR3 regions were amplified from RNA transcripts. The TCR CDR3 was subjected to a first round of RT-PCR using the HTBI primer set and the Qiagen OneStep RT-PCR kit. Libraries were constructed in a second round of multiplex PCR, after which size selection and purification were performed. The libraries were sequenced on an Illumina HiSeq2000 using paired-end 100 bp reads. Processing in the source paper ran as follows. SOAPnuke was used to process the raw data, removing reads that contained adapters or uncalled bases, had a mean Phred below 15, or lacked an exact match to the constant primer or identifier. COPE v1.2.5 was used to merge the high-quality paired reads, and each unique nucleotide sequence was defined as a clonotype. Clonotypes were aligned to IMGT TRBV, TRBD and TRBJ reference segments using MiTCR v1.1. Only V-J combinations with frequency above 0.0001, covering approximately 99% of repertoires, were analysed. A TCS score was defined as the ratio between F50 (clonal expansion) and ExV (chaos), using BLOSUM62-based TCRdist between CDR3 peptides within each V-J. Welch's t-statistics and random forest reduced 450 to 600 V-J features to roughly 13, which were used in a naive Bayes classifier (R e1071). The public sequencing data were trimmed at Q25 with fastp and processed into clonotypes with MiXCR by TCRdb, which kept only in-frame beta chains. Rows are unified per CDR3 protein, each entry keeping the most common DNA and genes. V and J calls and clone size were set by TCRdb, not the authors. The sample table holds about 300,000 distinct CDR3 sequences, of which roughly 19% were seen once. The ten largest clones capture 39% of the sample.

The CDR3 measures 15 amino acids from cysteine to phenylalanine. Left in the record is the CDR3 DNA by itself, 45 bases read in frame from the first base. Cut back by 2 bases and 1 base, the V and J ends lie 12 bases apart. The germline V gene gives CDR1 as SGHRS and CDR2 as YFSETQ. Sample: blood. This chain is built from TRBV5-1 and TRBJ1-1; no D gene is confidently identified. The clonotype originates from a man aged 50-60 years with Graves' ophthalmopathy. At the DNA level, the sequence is TGCGCCAGCAGCTTAGTACCGACGGAGAACACTGAAGCTTTCTTT. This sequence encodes CASSLVPTENTEAFF. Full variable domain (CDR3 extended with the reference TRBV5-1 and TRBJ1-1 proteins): KAGVTQTPRYLIKTRGQQVTLSCSPISGHRSVSWYQQTPGQGLQFLFEYFSETQRNKGNFPGRFSGRQFSNSRSEMNVSTLELGDSALYLCASSLVPTENTEAFFGQGTRLTVV.